This is a list of T cell receptor beta chains from one sample in a study of cytomegalovirus exposure and HLA in healthy donors. The data were produced by immunoSEQ multiplex PCR, yet TCRdb's version contains in-frame clones alone and is incomplete. The sample comprises 130,000 or so clones, about 8.5% of which are singletons, and under 7% rests with the top ten. Sequences were obtained from PBMCs. These receptors were taken from a man aged 35-49 years in good health and CMV-seronegative. The CDR3 runs from the conserved cysteine through the conserved F or W. A D gene is named only where the DNA matches it firmly. Rows give clone size only sometimes, using once, few, many, or a class for an expanded clone.

v_gene	j_gene	d_gene	abundance	CDR3nt	CDR3aa
TRBV11-3	TRBJ2-7	NA	few	TGTGCCAGCAGCCTATCAGGGAACCACGAGCAGTACTTC	CASSLSGNHEQYF
TRBV9	TRBJ1-3	NA	NA	TGTGCCAGCAGCGTCGCAGGGTCTGGAAACACCATATATTTT	CASSVAGSGNTIYF
TRBV5-6	TRBJ1-1	TRBD1	NA	TGTGCCAGCAGCCTACAGGGGATGAACACTGAAGCTTTCTTT	CASSLQGMNTEAFF
TRBV6-1	TRBJ2-3	TRBD2	NA	TGTGCCAGCAGTGAAGCCCTAGCGGGGGCGTCGAGCACAGATACGCAGTATTTT	CASSEALAGASSTDTQYF
TRBV9	TRBJ2-3	TRBD2	NA	TGTGCCAGCAGCGTAGGGAGCGGGGGACGGGCAGATACGCAGTATTTT	CASSVGSGGRADTQYF
TRBV28	TRBJ1-1	NA	few	TGTGCCAGCAGTTTAACCAGGGGATGGACTGAAGCTTTCTTT	CASSLTRGWTEAFF
TRBV6-5	TRBJ1-2	TRBD1	few	TGTGCCAGCAGTTACCCGACAGGGGGCAGCTATGGCTACACCTTC	CASSYPTGGSYGYTF
TRBV7-9	TRBJ2-3	TRBD2	few	TGTGCCAGCAGCTCCCCGGGACTAGCGGGGGATACGCAGTATTTT	CASSSPGLAGDTQYF
TRBV5-6	TRBJ2-7	NA	few	TGTGCCAGCAGCCAGTACGCCTACGAGCAGTACTTC	CASSQYAYEQYF
TRBV6-1	TRBJ2-1	NA	few	TGTGCCGCCGGGACGGGGGCCTACAATGAGCAGTTCTTC	CAAGTGAYNEQFF
TRBV10-3	TRBJ1-2	NA	few	TGTGCCATCAGTGCAGGGACACCATCGGGTGGCTACACCTTC	CAISAGTPSGGYTF
TRBV19	TRBJ2-5	NA	NA	TGTGCCAGTAGTAGGAGCCCAGAGACCCAGTACTTC	CASSRSPETQYF
TRBV5-8	TRBJ1-2	TRBD1	NA	TGTGCCAGCAGCCTTTTTCGGGGACAGGCTCAGGGAGCCGGTGGCTACACCTTC	CASSLFRGQAQGAGGYTF
TRBV5-1	TRBJ2-1	TRBD2	NA	TGCGCCAGCAGTGATAGCGGGGGGGCGGTAGATGAGCAGTTCTTC	CASSDSGGAVDEQFF
TRBV27	TRBJ2-1	TRBD1	few	TGTGCCAGCAGTTTCTCCGGGACAGGGCACTACAATGAGCAGTTCTTC	CASSFSGTGHYNEQFF
TRBV19	TRBJ1-5	NA	NA	TGTGCCAGTAATCGGAGGGGCGAAGGCAATCAGCCCCAGCATTTT	CASNRRGEGNQPQHF
TRBV5-8	TRBJ1-2	NA	NA	TGTGCCAGCAGCTTGGCGGGGGGACCTGGCTACACCTTC	CASSLAGGPGYTF
TRBV28	TRBJ1-2	NA	NA	TGTGCCAGCAGTCCAATTCAGGGTCGGGCCTATGGCTACACCTTC	CASSPIQGRAYGYTF
TRBV6-5	TRBJ2-7	TRBD2	once	TGTGCCAGCGCGGCTAGCGGGGACTCCTACGAGCAGTACTTC	CASAASGDSYEQYF
TRBV2	TRBJ2-6	TRBD1	NA	TGTGCCAGCAGGGACAGGGTTTCGGGGGCCAACGTCCTGACTTTC	CASRDRVSGANVLTF